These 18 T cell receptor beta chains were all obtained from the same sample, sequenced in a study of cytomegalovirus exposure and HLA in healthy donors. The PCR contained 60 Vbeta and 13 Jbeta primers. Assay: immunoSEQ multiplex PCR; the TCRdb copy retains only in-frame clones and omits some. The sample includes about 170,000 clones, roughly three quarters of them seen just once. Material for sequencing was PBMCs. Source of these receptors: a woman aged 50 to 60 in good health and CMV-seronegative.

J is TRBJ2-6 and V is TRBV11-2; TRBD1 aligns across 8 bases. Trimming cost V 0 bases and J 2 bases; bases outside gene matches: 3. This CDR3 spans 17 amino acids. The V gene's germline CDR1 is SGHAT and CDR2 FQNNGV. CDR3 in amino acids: CASSLDSQGAGANVLTF. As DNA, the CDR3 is TGTGCCAGCAGCTTAGACTCACAGGGGGCTGGGGCCAACGTCCTGACTTTC.

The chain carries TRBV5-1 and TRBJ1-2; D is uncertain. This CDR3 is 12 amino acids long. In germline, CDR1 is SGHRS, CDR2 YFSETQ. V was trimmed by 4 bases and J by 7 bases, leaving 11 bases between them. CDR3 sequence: CASSVEGSGYTF. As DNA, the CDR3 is TGCGCCAGCAGCGTTGAGGGTAGTGGCTACACCTTC.

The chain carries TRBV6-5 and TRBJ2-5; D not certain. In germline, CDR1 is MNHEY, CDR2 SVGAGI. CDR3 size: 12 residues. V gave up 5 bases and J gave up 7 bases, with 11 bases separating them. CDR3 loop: CASSEERGTQYF. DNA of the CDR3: TGTGCCAGCAGTGAAGAAAGAGGGACCCAGTACTTC.

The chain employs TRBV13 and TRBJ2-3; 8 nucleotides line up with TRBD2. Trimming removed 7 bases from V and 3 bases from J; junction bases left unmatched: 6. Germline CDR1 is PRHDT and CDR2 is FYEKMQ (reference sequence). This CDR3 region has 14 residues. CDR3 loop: CASTPGGGTDTQYF. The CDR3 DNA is TGTGCCAGCACCCCCGGGGGGGGGACAGATACGCAGTATTTT. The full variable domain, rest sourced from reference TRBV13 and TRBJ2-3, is AAGVIQSPRHLIKEKRETATLKCYPIPRHDTVYWYQQGPGQDPQFLISFYEKMQSDKGSIPDRFSAQQFSDYHSELNMSSLELGDSALYFCASTPGGGTDTQYFGPGTRLTVL.

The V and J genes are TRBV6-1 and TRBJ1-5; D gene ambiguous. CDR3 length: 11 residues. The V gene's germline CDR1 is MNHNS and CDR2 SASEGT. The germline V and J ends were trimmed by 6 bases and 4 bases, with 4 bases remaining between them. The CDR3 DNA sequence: TGTGCCAGCAGACTAAATCAGCCCCAGCATTTT. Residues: CASRLNQPQHF.

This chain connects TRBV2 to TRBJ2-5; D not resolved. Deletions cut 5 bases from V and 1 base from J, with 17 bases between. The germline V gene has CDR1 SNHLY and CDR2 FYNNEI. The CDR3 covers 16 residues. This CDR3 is CASSSINGEPQETQYF. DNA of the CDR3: TGTGCCAGCAGTTCTATTAATGGAGAGCCCCAAGAGACCCAGTACTTC. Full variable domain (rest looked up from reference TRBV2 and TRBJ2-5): EPEVTQTPSHQVTQMGQEVILRCVPISNHLYFYWYRQILGQKVEFLVSFYNNEISEKSEIFDDQFSVERPDGSNFTLKIRSTKLEDSAMYFCASSSINGEPQETQYFGPGTRLLVL.

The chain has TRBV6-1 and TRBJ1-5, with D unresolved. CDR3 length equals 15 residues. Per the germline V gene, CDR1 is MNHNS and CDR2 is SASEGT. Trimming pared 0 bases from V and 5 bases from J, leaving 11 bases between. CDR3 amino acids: CASSEAGGPYQPQHF. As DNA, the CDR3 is TGTGCCAGCAGTGAAGCCGGCGGGCCTTATCAGCCCCAGCATTTT.

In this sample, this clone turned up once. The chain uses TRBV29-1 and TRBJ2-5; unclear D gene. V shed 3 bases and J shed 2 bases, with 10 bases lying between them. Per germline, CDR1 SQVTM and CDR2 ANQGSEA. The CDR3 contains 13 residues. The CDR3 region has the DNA TGCAGCGTTGAGTACTTGGTACAAGAGACCCAGTACTTC. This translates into CSVEYLVQETQYF.

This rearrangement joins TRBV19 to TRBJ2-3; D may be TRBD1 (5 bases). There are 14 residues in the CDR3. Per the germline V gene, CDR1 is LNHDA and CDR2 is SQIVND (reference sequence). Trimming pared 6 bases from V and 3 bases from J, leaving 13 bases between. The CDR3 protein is CASRSGARTDTQYF. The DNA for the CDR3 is TGTGCCAGTAGAAGTGGGGCCAGGACAGATACGCAGTATTTT.

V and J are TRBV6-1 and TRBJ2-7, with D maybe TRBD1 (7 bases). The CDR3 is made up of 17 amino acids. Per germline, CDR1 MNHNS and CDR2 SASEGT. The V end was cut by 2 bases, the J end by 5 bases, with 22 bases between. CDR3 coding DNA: TGTGCCAGCAGTGAATCGGGCGTGACAGGGAGGATCCACGAGCAGTACTTC. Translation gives CASSESGVTGRIHEQYF.

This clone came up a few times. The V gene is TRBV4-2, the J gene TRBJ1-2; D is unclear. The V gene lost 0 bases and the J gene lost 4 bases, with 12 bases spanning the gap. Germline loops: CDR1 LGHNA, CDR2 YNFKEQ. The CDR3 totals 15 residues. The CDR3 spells CASSQEEWGGYGYTF. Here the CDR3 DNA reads TGTGCCAGCAGCCAAGAGGAATGGGGAGGCTATGGCTACACCTTC.

CDR3 sequence: CASSQGGTSYEQYF. In DNA, the CDR3 is TGTGCCAGTAGCCAAGGGGGTACCTCCTACGAGCAGTACTTC. The chain is built from TRBV19 and TRBJ2-7; a weak D match, TRBD1 (6 bases). Germline CDR1 reads LNHDA; CDR2 reads SQIVND (reference sequence). Trimming shortened V by 6 bases and J by 0 bases, and 12 bases separated the two germline ends. The CDR3 consists of 14 residues.

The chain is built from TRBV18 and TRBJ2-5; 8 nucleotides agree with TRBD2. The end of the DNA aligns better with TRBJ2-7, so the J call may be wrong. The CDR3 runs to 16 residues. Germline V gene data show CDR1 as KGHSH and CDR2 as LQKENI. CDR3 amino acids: CASSKGREVGVYEQYF. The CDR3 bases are TGTGCCAGCTCTAAGGGGCGGGAGGTAGGCGTGTACGAGCAGTACTTC.

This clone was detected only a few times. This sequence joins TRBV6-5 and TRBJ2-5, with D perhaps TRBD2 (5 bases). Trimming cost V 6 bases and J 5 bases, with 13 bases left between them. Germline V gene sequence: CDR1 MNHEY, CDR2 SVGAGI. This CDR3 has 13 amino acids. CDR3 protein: CASRNGESETQYF. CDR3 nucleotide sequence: TGTGCCAGCAGAAACGGGGAATCGGAGACCCAGTACTTC.

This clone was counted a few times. The CDR3, as DNA: TGTGCCAGCAGCTTCTTGGGCCCGGACAGGGTTTTTTACGAGCAGTACTTC. The encoded protein is CASSFLGPDRVFYEQYF. The chain couples TRBV7-8 to TRBJ2-7; 8 positions agree with TRBD1. The CDR3 is 17 amino acids. The germline CDR1 and CDR2 sequences are SGHVS and FQNEAQ. J lost 4 bases, V lost 3 bases, and 14 bases had no gene match.

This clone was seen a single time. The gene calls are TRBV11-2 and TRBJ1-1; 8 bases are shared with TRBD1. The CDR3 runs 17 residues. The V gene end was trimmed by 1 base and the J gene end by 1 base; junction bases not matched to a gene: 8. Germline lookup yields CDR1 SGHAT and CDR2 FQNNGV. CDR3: CASSLAWGGTGNTEAFF. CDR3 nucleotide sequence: TGTGCCAGCAGCTTAGCTTGGGGGGGGACAGGGAACACTGAAGCTTTCTTT.

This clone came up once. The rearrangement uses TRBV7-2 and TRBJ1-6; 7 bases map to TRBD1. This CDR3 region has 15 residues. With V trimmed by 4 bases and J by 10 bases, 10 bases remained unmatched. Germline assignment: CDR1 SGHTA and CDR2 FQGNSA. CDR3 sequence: CASSYQTGYESPLHF. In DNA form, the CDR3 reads TGTGCCAGCAGCTATCAGACAGGGTACGAATCACCCCTCCACTTT.

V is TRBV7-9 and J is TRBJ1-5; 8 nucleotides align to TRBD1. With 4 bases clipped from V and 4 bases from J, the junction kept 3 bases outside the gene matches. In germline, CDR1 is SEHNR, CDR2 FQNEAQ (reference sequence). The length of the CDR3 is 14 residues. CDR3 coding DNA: TGTGCCAGCAGCTCGGACAGGGATAATCAGCCCCAGCATTTT. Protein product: CASSSDRDNQPQHF.